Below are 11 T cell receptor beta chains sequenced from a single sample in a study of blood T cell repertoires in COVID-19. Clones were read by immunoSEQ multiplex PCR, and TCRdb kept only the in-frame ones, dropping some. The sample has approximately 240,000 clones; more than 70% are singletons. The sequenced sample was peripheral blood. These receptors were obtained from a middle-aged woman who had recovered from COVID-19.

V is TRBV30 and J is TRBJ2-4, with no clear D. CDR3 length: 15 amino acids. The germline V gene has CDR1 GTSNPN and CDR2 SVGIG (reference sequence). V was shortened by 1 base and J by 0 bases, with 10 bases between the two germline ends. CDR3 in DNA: TGTGCCTGGAGTGGCACAGAAAAAGCCAAAAACATTCAGTACTTC. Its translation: CAWSGTEKAKNIQYF.

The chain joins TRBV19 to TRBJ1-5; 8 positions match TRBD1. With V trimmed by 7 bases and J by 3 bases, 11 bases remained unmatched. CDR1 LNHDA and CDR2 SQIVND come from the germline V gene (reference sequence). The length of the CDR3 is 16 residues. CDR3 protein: CASTHPGGTFNQPQHF. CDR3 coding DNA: TGTGCCAGTACCCACCCAGGGGGCACATTCAATCAGCCCCAGCATTTT.

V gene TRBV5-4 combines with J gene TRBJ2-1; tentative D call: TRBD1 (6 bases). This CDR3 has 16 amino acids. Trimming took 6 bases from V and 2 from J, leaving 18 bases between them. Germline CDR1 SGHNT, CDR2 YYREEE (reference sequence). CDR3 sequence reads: CASTQGAQGPYNEQFF. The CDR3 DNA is TGTGCCAGCACCCAGGGCGCACAGGGACCCTACAATGAGCAGTTCTTC.

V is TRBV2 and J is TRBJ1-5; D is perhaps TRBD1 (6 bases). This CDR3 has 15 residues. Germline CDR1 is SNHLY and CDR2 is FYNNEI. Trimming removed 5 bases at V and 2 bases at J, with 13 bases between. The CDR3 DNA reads TGTGCCAGCAGTTGGGATCGACAGGGCAATCAGCCCCAGCATTTT. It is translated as CASSWDRQGNQPQHF.

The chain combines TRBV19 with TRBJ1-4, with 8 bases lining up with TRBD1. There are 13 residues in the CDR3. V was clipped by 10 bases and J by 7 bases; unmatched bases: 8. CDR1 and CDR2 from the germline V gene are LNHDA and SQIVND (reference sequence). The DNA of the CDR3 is TGTGCCACCCGAGACAGGGGACGTGAAAAACTGTTTTTT. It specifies CATRDRGREKLFF.

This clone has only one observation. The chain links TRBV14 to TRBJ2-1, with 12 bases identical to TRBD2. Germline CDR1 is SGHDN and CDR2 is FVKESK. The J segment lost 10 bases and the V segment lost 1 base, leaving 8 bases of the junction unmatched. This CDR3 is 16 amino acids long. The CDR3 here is CASSQVSSGRASEQFF. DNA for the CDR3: TGTGCCAGCAGCCAAGTGTCTAGCGGGAGGGCCAGCGAGCAGTTCTTC.

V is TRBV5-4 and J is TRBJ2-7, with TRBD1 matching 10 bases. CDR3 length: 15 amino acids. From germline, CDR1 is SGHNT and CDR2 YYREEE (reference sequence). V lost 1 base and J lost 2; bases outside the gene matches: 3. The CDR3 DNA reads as TGTGCCAGCAGCTTGAGGACAGGGGGTGCCTACGAGCAGTACTTC. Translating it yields CASSLRTGGAYEQYF.

The CDR3 bases are TGTGCCAGCAGTTACTCCAGGACAGGGGTAGGCTACGAGCAGTACTTC. This codes for CASSYSRTGVGYEQYF. The chain has TRBV6-2 or TRBV6-3 and TRBJ2-7; 9 bases map to TRBD1. Germline loops: CDR1 MNHEY, CDR2 SVGEGT. This CDR3 is built from 16 residues. The V gene end was trimmed by 0 bases and the J gene end by 3 bases; junction bases not matched to a gene: 6.

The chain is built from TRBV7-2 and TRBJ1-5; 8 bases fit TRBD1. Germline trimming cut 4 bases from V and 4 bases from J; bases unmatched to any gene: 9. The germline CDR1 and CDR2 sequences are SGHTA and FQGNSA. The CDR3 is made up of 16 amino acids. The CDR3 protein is CASSSRQGTGNQPQHF. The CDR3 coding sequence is TGTGCCAGCAGCTCCAGACAGGGGACTGGGAATCAGCCCCAGCATTTT.

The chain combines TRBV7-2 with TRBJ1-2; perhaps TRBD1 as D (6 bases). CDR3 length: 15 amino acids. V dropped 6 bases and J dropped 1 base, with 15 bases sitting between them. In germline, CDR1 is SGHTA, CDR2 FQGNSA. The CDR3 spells CASSPGGQNNYGYTF. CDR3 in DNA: TGTGCCAGCAGTCCTGGAGGACAGAATAACTATGGCTACACCTTC.

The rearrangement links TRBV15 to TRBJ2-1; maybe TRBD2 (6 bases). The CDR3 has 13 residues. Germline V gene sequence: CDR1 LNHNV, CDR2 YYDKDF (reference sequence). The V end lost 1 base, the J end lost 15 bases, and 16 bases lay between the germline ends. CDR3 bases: TGTGCCACCAGCAGAGTTGGCGGAGGAGGGCTGTTCTTC. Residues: CATSRVGGGGLFF. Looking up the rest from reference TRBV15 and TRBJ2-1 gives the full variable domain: DAMVIQNPRYQVTQFGKPVTLSCSQTLNHNVMYWYQQKSSQAPKLLFHYYDKDFNNEADTPDNFQSRRPNTSFCFLDIRSPGLGDTAMYLCATSRVGGGGLFFGPGTRLTVL.